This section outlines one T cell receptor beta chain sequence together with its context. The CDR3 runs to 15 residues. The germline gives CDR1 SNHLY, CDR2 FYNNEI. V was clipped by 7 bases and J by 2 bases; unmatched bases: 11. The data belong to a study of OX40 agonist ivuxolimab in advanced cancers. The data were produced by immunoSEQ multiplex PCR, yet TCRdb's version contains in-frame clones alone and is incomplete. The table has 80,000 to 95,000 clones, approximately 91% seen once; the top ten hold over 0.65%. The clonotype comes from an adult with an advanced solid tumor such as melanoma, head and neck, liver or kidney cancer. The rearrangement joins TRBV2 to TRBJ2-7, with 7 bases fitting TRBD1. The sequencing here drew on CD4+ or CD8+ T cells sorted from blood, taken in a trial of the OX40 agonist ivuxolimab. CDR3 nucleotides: TGTGCCAGCACCCTTACGACAGGGTTGGCCTACGAGCAGTACTTC. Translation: CASTLTTGLAYEQYF.